This T cell receptor beta chain comes out of a study of OX40 agonist ivuxolimab in advanced cancers. This clone appeared once. One end of the junction is discordant with germline, which a read error may explain. Generated by immunoSEQ multiplex PCR, the TCRdb table keeps only in-frame clones and is missing some. The sample shows 55,000 or so clones, approximately 83% of them seen only once. The receptor was derived from an adult with an advanced solid tumor such as melanoma, head and neck, liver or kidney cancer. Sequences were derived from CD4+ or CD8+ T cells sorted from blood, sampled in a trial of the OX40 agonist ivuxolimab.

The CDR3 here is CASSRYSGIDTGELFF. In DNA form, the CDR3 reads TGTGCTAGCAGCCGTTATAGCGGGATCGACACCGGGGAGCTGTTTTTT. The V and J genes are TRBV7-7 and TRBJ2-2; 8 positions match TRBD2. Germline CDR1 is SSHAT and CDR2 is FNYEAQ (reference sequence). The CDR3 has 16 residues.